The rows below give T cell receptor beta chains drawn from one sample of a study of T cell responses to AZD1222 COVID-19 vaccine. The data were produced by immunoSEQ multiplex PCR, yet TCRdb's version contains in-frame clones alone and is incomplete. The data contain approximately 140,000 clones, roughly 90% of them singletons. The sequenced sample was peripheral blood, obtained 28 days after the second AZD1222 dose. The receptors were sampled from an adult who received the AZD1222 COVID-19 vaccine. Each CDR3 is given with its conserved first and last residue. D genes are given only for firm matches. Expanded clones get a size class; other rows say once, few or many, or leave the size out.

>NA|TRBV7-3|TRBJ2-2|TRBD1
CASSLKLTGYSGELFF
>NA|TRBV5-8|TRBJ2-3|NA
CASSLRRGYTDTQYF
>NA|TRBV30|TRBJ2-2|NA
CAWYRDRSTGELFF
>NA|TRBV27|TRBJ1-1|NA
CASSLTDMNTEAFF
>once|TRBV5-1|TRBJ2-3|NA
CASSLNPAGSDTQYF
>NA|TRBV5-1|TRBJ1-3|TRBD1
CASSLFGTAFSGNTIYF
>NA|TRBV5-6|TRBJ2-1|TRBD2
CASSTLSGRYRDEQFF
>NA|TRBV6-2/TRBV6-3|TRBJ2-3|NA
CASSPRRIGRDDTQYF
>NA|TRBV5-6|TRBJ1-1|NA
CASSLASENTEAFF
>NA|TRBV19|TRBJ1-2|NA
CASTPGGSLNYGYTF
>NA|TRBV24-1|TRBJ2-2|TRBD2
CATSDSTSGMFGELFF
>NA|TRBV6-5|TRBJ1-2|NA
CASSYSRATGYTF
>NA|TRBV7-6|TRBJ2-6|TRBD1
CASSLVGDRARITGANVLTF
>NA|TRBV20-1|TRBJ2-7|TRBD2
CSASHSGRDYEQYF
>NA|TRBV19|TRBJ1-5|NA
CASSIWDTNQPQHF
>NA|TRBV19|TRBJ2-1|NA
CASSIGAGSVYEQFF
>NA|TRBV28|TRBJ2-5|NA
CASEHREQETQYF
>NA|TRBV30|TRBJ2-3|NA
CACWGASTDTQYF
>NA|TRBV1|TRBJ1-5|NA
CTSSQDRGVDQPQHF
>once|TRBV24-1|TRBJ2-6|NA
CATSSVSGANVLTF
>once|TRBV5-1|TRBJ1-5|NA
CASSLDVNQPQHF
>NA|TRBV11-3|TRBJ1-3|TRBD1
CASSHSWDRGSSGNTIYF
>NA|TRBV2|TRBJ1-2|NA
CASSVSLAGYTF
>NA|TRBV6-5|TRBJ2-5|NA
CASTLGGDSSLNF
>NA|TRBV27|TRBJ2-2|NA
CASSPQNTGELFF
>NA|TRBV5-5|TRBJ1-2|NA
CASSLPGGAYGYTF
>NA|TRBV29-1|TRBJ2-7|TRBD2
CSVSGGSSYEQYF
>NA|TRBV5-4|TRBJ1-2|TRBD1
CASSLGQGVLNYGYTF
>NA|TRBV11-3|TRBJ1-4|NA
CASSLGGGRWAQKDDEKLFF
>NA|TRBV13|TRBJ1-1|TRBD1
CASSPSPTGTEAFF
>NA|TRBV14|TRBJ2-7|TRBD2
CASKRTSGRIYEQYF
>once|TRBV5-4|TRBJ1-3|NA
CASSLAFGGVSGNTIYF
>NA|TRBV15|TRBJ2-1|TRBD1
CATSRRTGGKGDEQFF
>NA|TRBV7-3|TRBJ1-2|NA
CASSLTGTQGGYTF
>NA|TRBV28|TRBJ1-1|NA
CASSSAGLNTEAFF
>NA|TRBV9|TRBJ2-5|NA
CASSVSMFQETQYF
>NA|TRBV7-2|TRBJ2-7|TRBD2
CASSFGSGGSYEQYF
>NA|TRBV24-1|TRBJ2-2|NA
CATSDTKGLGTGELFF
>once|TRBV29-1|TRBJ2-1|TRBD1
CSVAPGQGENEQFF
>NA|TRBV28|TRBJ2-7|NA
CAIQNRDEQYF
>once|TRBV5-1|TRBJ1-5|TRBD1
CASSQTGNSNQPQHF
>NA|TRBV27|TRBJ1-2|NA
CASSLRGNYGYTF
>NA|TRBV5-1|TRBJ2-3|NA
CASSPGTYTDTQYF
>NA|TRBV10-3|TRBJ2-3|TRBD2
CASTLSGGRADTQYF
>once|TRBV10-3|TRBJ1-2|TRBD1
CAITSGQGSGYTF
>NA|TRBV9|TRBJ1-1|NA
CASSPRGALGLINTEAFF
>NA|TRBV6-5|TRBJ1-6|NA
CASSYSTGKGNSPLHF
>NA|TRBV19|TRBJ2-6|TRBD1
CASRTGGNSGANVLTF
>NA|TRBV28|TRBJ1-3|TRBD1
CASSTTGGSGNTIYF
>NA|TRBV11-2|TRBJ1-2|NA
CASSLKPTGTGYGYTF
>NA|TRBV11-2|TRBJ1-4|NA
CASSLRFGQRNEKLFF
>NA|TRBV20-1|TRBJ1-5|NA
CSASLTGFNQPQHF
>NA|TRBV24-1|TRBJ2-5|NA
CATSEGPQETQYF
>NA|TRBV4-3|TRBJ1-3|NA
CASSQFTQTDPSGNTIYF
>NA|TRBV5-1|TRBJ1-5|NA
CASSLDSSNQPQHF
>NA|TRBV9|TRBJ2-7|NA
CASSVGQDYEQYF